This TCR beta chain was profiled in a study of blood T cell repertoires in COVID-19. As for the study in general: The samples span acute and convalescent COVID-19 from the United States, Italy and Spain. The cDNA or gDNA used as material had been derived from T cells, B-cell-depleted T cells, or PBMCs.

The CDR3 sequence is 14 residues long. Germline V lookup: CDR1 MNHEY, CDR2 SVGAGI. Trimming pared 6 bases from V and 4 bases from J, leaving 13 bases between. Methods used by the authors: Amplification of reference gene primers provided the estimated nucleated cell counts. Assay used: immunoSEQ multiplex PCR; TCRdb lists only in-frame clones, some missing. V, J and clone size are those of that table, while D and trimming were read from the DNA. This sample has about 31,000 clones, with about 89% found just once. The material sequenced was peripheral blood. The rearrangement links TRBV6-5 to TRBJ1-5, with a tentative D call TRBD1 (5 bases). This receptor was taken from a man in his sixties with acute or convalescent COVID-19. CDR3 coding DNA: TGTGCCAGCAGCCACTCGGGACTAAATCAGCCCCAGCATTTT. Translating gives CASSHSGLNQPQHF.